This T cell receptor (beta chain) was sequenced during a study of T cells in Graves' hyperthyroidism and ophthalmopathy. Study-level points and caveats: Among clonotypes expanded in thyroid above 0.001, most were also found in blood. Patients with ophthalmopathy were separated from those with stable hyperthyroidism by a 13 V-J model.

This clonotype was detected many times. Its cognate antigen is unknown. The germline V and J ends were trimmed by 8 bases and 0 bases, with 8 bases remaining between them. This CDR3 spans 13 amino acids. Germline CDR1 and CDR2: LNHNV and YYDKDF (reference sequence). Those with hyperthyroidism were 18 to 65 years old, newly diagnosed, and ill for under 2 months. There were TCR beta CDR3 regions amplified from RNA transcripts. Primed by the HTBI set, a first-round RT-PCR was run on the TCR CDR3. TCRdb re-called the multiplex PCR reads with MiXCR, one entry per CDR3 protein. Among roughly 580,000 distinct CDR3 sequences listed, 40% to 55% were seen once.

This chain joins TRBV15 and TRBJ1-3; D uncertain. Input material: peripheral blood or thyroid tissue (not recorded which). This TCR was recovered from a young woman with Graves' hyperthyroidism. The CDR3 bases are TGTGCCACCGGCGGGTACTCTGGAAACACCATATATTTT. Translated, it gives CATGGYSGNTIYF.